This T cell receptor (beta chain) derives from a study of OX40 agonist ivuxolimab in advanced cancers. Study background: The patients got ivuxolimab, which is an agonistic anti-OX40 (CD134) antibody.

This CDR3 has 15 amino acids. Germline CDR1 is SGHDT and CDR2 is YYEEEE. V was cut by 0 bases and J by 3 bases, with 7 bases left in between. As for this clone: No antigen is known for it.

The data were produced by immunoSEQ multiplex PCR, yet TCRdb's version contains in-frame clones alone and is incomplete. The table lists about 20,000 clones, approximately 78% of them singletons. Overall study results and limits: Clones of CD4+ and CD8+ blood T cells grew by week 6 at doses of 0.1 to 3.0 mg/kg.

The sample consisted of CD4+ or CD8+ T cells sorted from blood, taken in a trial of the OX40 agonist ivuxolimab. This sequence joins TRBV5-6 and TRBJ2-6, with D possibly being TRBD2 (6 bases). This clonotype originated in an adult with an advanced solid tumor such as melanoma, head and neck, liver or kidney cancer. This CDR3 is CASSLGGVGANVLTF. In DNA, the CDR3 is TGTGCCAGCAGCTTGGGCGGGGTTGGGGCCAACGTCCTGACTTTC.